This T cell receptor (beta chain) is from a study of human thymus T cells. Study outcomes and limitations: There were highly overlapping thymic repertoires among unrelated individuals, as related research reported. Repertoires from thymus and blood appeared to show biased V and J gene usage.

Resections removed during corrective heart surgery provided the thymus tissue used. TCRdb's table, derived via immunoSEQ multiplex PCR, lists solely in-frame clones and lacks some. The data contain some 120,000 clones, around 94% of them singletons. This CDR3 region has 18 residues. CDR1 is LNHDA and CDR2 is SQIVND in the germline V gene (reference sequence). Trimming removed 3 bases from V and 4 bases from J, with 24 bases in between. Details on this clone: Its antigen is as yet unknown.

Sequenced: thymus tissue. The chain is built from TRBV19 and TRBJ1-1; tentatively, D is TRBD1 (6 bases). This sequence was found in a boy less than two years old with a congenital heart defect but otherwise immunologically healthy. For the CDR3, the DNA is TGTGCCAGTAGTATTCCCGGACAGAGCCTGGAACTTTTCACTGAAGCTTTCTTT. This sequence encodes CASSIPGQSLELFTEAFF.